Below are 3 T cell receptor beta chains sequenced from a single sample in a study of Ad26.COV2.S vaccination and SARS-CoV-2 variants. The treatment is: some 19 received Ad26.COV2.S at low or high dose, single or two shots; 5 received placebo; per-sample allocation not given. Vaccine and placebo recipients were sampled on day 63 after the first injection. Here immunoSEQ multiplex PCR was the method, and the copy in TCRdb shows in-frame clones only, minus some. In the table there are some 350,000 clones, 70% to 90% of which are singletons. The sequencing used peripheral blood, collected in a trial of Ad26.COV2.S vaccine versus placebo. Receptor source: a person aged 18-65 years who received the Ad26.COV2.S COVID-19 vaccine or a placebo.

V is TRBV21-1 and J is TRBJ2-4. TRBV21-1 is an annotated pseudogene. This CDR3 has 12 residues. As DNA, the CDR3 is TGTGCCAGCAGTCCCCAAAGGCGATCTCAGTACTTC. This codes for CASSPQRRSQYF.

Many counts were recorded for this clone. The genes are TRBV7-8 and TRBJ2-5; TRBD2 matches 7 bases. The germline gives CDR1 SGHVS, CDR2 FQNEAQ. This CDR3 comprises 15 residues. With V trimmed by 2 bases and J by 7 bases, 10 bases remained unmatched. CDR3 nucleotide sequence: TGTGCCAGCAGCTTACCCAGGGAGGGAGGTCGGACCCAGTACTTC. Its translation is CASSLPREGGRTQYF. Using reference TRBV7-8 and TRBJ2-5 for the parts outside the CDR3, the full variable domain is GAGVSQSPRYKVAKRGQDVALRCDPISGHVSLFWYQQALGQGPEFLTYFQNEAQLDKSGLPSDRFFAERPEGSVSTLKIQRTQQEDSAVYLCASSLPREGGRTQYFGPGTRLLVL.

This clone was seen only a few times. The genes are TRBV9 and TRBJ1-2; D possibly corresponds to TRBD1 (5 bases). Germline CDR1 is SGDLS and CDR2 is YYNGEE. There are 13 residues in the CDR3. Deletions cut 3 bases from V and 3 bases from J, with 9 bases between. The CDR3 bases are TGTGCCAGCAGCGCCGGGGGTTACTATGGCTACACCTTC. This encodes CASSAGGYYGYTF.